This is a list of T cell receptor beta chains from one sample in a study of blood T cell repertoires in COVID-19. Method: immunoSEQ multiplex PCR; TCRdb's copy keeps in-frame clones and lacks some. The sample yields approximately 150,000 clones, about 82% seen once. The specimen was PBMCs or T cells enriched from blood (not recorded which). These receptors were obtained from a woman between 40 and 55 years old who had recovered from COVID-19. Each CDR3 is given with its conserved first and last residue. D genes are given only for firm matches. Clone size is not always given. Where it is, it says once, few, many or a class for expanded clones.

V	J	size	D	length	CDR3	DNA
TRBV6-5	TRBJ2-1	once	TRBD1	15	CASTKGQGANNEQFF	TGTGCCAGCACCAAGGGACAGGGGGCAAACAATGAGCAGTTCTTC
TRBV27	TRBJ2-1	-	-	14	CASSLSPEAKFQFF	TGTGCCAGCAGTTTATCCCCAGAGGCAAAATTTCAGTTCTTC
TRBV13	TRBJ2-7	-	-	11	CASSTQGEQYF	TGTGCCAGCAGCACTCAGGGCGAGCAGTACTTC
TRBV5-4	TRBJ2-5	-	-	14	CASSLGGGVETQYF	TGTGCCAGCAGCTTGGGAGGGGGGGTAGAGACCCAGTACTTC
TRBV9	TRBJ2-3	-	TRBD2	16	CASSVSSGGLGDTQYF	TGTGCCAGCAGCGTATCTAGCGGGGGCCTAGGAGATACGCAGTATTTT
TRBV4-1	TRBJ2-7	-	TRBD2	15	CASSQVLAGTYEQYF	TGCGCCAGCAGCCAAGTGCTAGCGGGAACCTACGAGCAGTACTTC
TRBV5-4	TRBJ2-2	once	-	13	CASSLRENGELFF	TGTGCCAGCAGCTTGAGGGAGAACGGGGAGCTGTTTTTT
TRBV12-3/TRBV12-4	TRBJ2-7	-	TRBD1	13	CASSLRQGYEQYF	TGTGCCAGCAGTCTAAGACAGGGTTACGAGCAGTACTTC
TRBV5-1	TRBJ1-2	-	TRBD1	14	CASSFLGQGNGYTF	TGCGCCAGCAGCTTTTTGGGACAGGGGAACGGCTACACCTTC
TRBV12-3/TRBV12-4	TRBJ1-5	-	-	13	CASSLVENQPQHF	TGTGCCAGCAGTTTGGTAGAGAATCAGCCCCAGCATTTT
TRBV6-5	TRBJ1-6	-	-	16	CASSYSAYSYNSPLHF	TGTGCCAGCAGTTATAGTGCATACTCCTATAATTCACCCCTCCACTTT
TRBV16	TRBJ2-7	many	-	13	CASSPVRSYEQYF	TGTGCCAGCAGCCCCGTCCGTTCCTACGAGCAGTACTTC
TRBV11-2	TRBJ2-3	-	TRBD2	18	CASSLTIGTSGGTDTQYF	TGTGCCAGCAGCTTAACTATCGGGACTAGCGGGGGCACAGATACGCAGTATTTT
TRBV28	TRBJ2-7	few	TRBD2	13	CATEGGTTYEQYF	TGTGCCACCGAGGGAGGGACCACCTACGAGCAGTACTTC
TRBV5-1	TRBJ1-1	-	TRBD1	15	CASSSRDRTNTEAFF	TGCGCCAGCAGCTCCCGGGACAGGACGAACACTGAAGCTTTCTTT
TRBV18	TRBJ2-1	-	-	14	CASSPQLQSNEQFF	TGTGCCAGCTCACCACAGTTACAGTCCAATGAGCAGTTCTTC
TRBV4-2	TRBJ1-3	-	-	16	CASSQLREGGGNTIYF	TGTGCCAGCAGCCAACTTCGAGAGGGGGGGGGAAACACCATATATTTT
TRBV28	TRBJ2-1	-	-	14	CASRGAVLGNEQFF	TGTGCCAGCAGGGGAGCGGTACTTGGGAATGAGCAGTTCTTC
TRBV5-1	TRBJ1-2	-	-	13	CASSPDWFSGYTF	TGCGCCAGCAGCCCGGACTGGTTTAGTGGCTACACCTTC
TRBV7-9	TRBJ2-3	once	TRBD2	18	CASSQGLAGGSSTDTQYF	TGTGCCAGCAGCCAGGGACTAGCGGGGGGGAGTAGCACAGATACGCAGTATTTT
TRBV3-1/TRBV3-2	TRBJ2-1	-	-	16	CASSPRNREGMNEQFF	TGTGCCAGCAGCCCCCGAAACAGGGAAGGGATGAATGAGCAGTTCTTC
TRBV28	TRBJ1-1	-	-	15	CASRCGHREMSEAFF	TGTGCCAGCAGATGCGGGCATCGGGAGATGAGTGAAGCTTTCTTT
TRBV2	TRBJ2-1	-	-	14	CASSAVSSGNEQFF	TGTGCCAGCAGTGCGGTTTCGTCCGGCAATGAGCAGTTCTTC
TRBV4-1	TRBJ1-5	-	-	15	CASSQGRVGNQPQHF	TGCGCCAGCAGCCAAGGGCGGGTTGGCAATCAGCCCCAGCATTTT
TRBV27	TRBJ2-5	-	TRBD2	14	CASSRRGGGETQYF	TGTGCCAGCAGCCGCCGGGGGGGAGGAGAGACCCAGTACTTC
TRBV5-1	TRBJ2-1	once	-	14	CASSPRGIYNEQFF	TGCGCCAGCAGCCCCAGAGGGATCTACAATGAGCAGTTCTTC
TRBV20-1	TRBJ2-1	few	-	14	CSASMDSINNEQFF	TGCAGTGCTAGTATGGACAGCATAAACAATGAGCAGTTCTTC
TRBV30	TRBJ1-1	-	-	12	CAWTGRLPRAFF	TGTGCCTGGACCGGTCGGTTACCACGAGCTTTCTTT
TRBV5-1	TRBJ1-2	-	TRBD1	14	CASSTGQGGYGYTF	TGCGCCAGCAGCACGGGACAGGGAGGCTATGGCTACACCTTC
TRBV9	TRBJ2-7	-	TRBD1	15	CASSPRQGVRDEQYF	TGTGCCAGCAGCCCACGGCAGGGGGTGAGGGACGAGCAGTACTTC
TRBV4-1	TRBJ2-3	-	TRBD2	17	CASSQDRTSGLTDTQYF	TGCGCCAGCAGCCAAGATCGTACTAGCGGGCTCACAGATACGCAGTATTTT
TRBV5-5	TRBJ2-2	-	TRBD2	16	CASSLETSTNTGELFF	TGTGCCAGCAGCTTGGAGACTAGCACGAACACCGGGGAGCTGTTTTTT
TRBV7-3	TRBJ1-5	-	-	15	CASSFEQVHLEPQHF	TGTGCCAGCAGCTTTGAGCAGGTTCATTTGGAGCCCCAGCATTTT
TRBV7-8	TRBJ1-5	-	TRBD1	15	CASSRTGGGNQPQHF	TGTGCCAGCAGCCGGACAGGGGGTGGCAATCAGCCCCAGCATTTT
TRBV6-5	TRBJ1-2	-	-	12	CASTQGLSGYTF	TGTGCCAGCACCCAGGGGTTGAGTGGCTACACCTTC
TRBV11-2	TRBJ2-2	few	TRBD2	16	CASSTRTRTNTGELFF	TGTGCCAGCAGCACGCGGACTAGGACGAACACCGGGGAGCTGTTTTTT
TRBV5-6	TRBJ1-6	-	TRBD1	16	CASRRTGNSYNSPLHF	TGTGCCAGCAGACGGACAGGGAACTCCTATAATTCACCCCTCCACTTT
TRBV5-6	TRBJ2-7	-	-	13	CASSPGVPYEQYF	TGTGCCAGCAGCCCCGGGGTCCCTTACGAGCAGTACTTC
TRBV7-8	TRBJ2-1	-	TRBD1	12	CATRGTYNEQFF	TGTGCCACCAGGGGGACATACAATGAGCAGTTCTTC
TRBV11-2	TRBJ2-7	once	-	16	CASSTDRPFFSYEQYF	TGTGCCAGCAGCACCGACAGGCCCTTTTTCTCCTACGAGCAGTACTTC
TRBV30	TRBJ2-7	-	-	15	CAWSVIGRVSYEQYF	TGTGCCTGGAGTGTAATCGGCAGGGTGTCCTACGAGCAGTACTTC
TRBV29-1	TRBJ1-1	-	TRBD1	16	CSASDRGRGLDTEAFF	TGCAGCGCATCCGACAGGGGGCGCGGTCTGGACACTGAAGCTTTCTTT
TRBV25-1	TRBJ2-7	many	TRBD1	14	CATTGQGGPYEQYF	TGTGCCACCACGGGACAGGGCGGACCCTACGAGCAGTACTTC
TRBV30	TRBJ1-2	-	-	12	CAWRAGVGGYTF	TGTGCCTGGAGGGCAGGGGTTGGTGGCTACACCTTC
TRBV4-1	TRBJ1-1	-	-	14	CASSQLQGSTEAFF	TGCGCCAGCAGCCAACTACAGGGAAGCACTGAAGCTTTCTTT
TRBV5-1	TRBJ2-7	few	TRBD2	16	CASSTGLAGVSYEQYF	TGCGCCAGCAGCACGGGACTAGCGGGAGTATCCTACGAGCAGTACTTC
TRBV3-1/TRBV3-2	TRBJ2-7	-	-	12	CASSRTLYEQYF	TGTGCCAGCAGCCGTACTCTCTACGAGCAGTACTTC
TRBV2	TRBJ2-7	-	TRBD2	14	CASALRGSSYEQYF	TGTGCCAGTGCTCTGCGGGGGTCCTCCTACGAGCAGTACTTC
TRBV2	TRBJ2-1	-	TRBD2	15	CASMVLLAGNNEQFF	TGTGCCAGCATGGTGCTACTAGCGGGAAACAATGAGCAGTTCTTC
TRBV18	TRBJ2-1	-	TRBD2	15	CASSPASGGADEQFF	TGTGCCAGCTCACCAGCTAGCGGGGGGGCCGATGAGCAGTTCTTC
TRBV11-2	TRBJ1-2	-	-	15	CASSLEGGTSYGYTF	TGTGCCAGCAGCTTAGAAGGAGGGACTAGCTATGGCTACACCTTC
TRBV6-5	TRBJ2-1	-	TRBD2	14	CASSYSAGGYEQFF	TGTGCCAGCAGTTACTCGGCGGGAGGCTATGAGCAGTTCTTC
TRBV5-6	TRBJ1-5	-	TRBD1	15	CASSYRQGAWEPQHF	TGTGCCAGCAGCTATCGGCAGGGGGCCTGGGAGCCCCAGCATTTT
TRBV20-1	TRBJ2-1	-	TRBD2	8	CSAGGEFF	TGCAGTGCTGGGGGGGAGTTCTTC
TRBV7-9	TRBJ1-2	-	-	14	CASSLEGRERGYTF	TGTGCCAGCAGCTTAGAGGGCAGGGAACGTGGCTACACCTTC